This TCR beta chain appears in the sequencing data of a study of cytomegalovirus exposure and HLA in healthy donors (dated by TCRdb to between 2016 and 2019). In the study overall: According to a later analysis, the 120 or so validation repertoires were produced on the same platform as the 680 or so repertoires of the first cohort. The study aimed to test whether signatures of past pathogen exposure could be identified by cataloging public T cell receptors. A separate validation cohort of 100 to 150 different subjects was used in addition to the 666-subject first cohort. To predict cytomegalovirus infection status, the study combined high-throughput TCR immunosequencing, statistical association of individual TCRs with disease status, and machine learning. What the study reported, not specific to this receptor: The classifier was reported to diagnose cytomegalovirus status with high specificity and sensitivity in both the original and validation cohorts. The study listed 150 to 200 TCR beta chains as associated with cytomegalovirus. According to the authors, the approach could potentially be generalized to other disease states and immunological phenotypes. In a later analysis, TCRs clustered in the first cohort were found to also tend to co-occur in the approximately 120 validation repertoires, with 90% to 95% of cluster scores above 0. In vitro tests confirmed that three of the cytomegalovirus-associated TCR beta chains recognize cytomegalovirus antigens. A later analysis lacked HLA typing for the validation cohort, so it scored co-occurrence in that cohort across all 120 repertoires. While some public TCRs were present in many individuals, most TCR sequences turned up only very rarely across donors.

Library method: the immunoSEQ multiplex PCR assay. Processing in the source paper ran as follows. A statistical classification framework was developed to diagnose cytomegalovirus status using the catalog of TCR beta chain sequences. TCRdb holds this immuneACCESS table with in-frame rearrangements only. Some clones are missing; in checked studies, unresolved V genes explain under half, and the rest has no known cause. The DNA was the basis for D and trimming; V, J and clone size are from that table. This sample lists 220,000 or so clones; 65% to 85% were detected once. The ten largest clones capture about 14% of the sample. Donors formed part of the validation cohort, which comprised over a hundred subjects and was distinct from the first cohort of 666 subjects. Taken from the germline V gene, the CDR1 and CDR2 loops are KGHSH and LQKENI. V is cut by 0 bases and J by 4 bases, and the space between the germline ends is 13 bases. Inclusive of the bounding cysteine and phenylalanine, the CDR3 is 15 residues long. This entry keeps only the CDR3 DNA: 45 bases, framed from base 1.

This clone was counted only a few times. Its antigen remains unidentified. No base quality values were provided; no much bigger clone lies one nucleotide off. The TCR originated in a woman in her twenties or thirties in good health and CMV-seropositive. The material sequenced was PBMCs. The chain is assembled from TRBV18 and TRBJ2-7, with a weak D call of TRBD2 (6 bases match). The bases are TGTGCCAGCTCACCACCAGGAGGCGGGGAATACGAGCAGTACTTC. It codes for CASSPPGGGEYEQYF.